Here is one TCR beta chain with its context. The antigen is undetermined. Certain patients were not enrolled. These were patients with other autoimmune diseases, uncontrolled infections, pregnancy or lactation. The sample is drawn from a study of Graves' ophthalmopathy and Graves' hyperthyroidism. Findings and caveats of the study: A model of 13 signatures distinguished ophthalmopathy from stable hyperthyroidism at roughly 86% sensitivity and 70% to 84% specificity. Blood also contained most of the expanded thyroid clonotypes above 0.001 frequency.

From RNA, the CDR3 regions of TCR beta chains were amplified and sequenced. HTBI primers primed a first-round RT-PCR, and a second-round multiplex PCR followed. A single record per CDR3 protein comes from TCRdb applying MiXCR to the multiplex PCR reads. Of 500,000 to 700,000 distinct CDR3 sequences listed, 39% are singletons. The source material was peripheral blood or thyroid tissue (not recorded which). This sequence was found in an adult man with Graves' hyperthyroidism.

CDR3 protein: CASSPPTRGSTLFF. In DNA form, the CDR3 reads TGTGCCAGCAGTCCCCCTACAAGGGGTTCCACCCTGTTTTTT. The rearrangement uses TRBV2 and TRBJ2-2; D possibly corresponds to TRBD1 (5 bases). The CDR3 is 14 residues long. V shed 5 bases and J shed 14 bases, with 21 bases lying between them. CDR1 and CDR2 (germline): SNHLY, FYNNEI.